This entry lists 13 T cell receptor beta chains sequenced from one sample in a study of cytomegalovirus exposure and HLA in healthy donors. A multiplex PCR was run with 60 Vbeta primers and 13 Jbeta primers. Here immunoSEQ multiplex PCR was the method, and the copy in TCRdb shows in-frame clones only, minus some. In the table there are 150,000 to 200,000 clones, roughly 80% of which are singletons. The sequencing input was PBMCs. The source is a female donor in good health and CMV-seronegative.

The chain employs TRBV2 and TRBJ1-5, with a tentative D call TRBD1 (6 bases). CDR1 is SNHLY and CDR2 is FYNNEI in the germline V gene. The ends were cut back, 6 bases at V and 4 bases at J, with 13 bases in the middle. This CDR3 has 14 residues. The CDR3 region has the DNA TGTGCCAGCAGCCCTGGACAGAATAATCAGCCCCAGCATTTT. Its translation: CASSPGQNNQPQHF.

This clone was found a few times. V gene TRBV7-9 combines with J gene TRBJ2-7; D may be TRBD2 (5 bases). Trimming stripped 4 bases from V and 5 bases from J, with 6 bases between. Germline assignment: CDR1 SEHNR and CDR2 FQNEAQ (reference sequence). The CDR3 loop spans 11 amino acids. DNA for the CDR3: TGTGCCAGCAGCTCCGGGAACGAGCAGTACTTC. Protein sequence: CASSSGNEQYF.

J is TRBJ1-3 and V is TRBV12-5; the D is unclear. The germline gives CDR1 LGHNT, CDR2 FRNRAP. There are 14 residues in the CDR3. Trimming pared 3 bases from V and 3 bases from J, leaving 9 bases between. The CDR3 DNA follows: TGTGCTAGTGGTTTCGGGGTTGGTGGAAACACCATATATTTT. Amino acid sequence: CASGFGVGGNTIYF.

The V gene is TRBV19, the J gene TRBJ2-2, with D maybe TRBD1 (6 bases). The CDR3 runs to 15 residues. V lost 3 bases to trimming and J lost 2 bases, with 10 bases between them. The germline gives CDR1 LNHDA, CDR2 SQIVND (reference sequence). This CDR3 is CASSMRTANTGELFF. CDR3 in DNA: TGTGCCAGTAGTATGCGGACAGCCAACACCGGGGAGCTGTTTTTT.

The chain couples TRBV6-6 to TRBJ1-2; 7 bases fit TRBD1. V lost 8 bases, J lost 4 bases, and 16 bases stayed unmatched. The V gene's germline CDR1 is MNHNY and CDR2 SVGAGI (reference sequence). The CDR3 runs to 16 residues. CDR3 DNA sequence: TGTGCCAGCGGGAAGAACGAAGGCGGACAGGCCTATGGCTACACCTTC. Amino acid sequence: CASGKNEGGQAYGYTF.

The chain recombines TRBV6-6 with TRBJ2-3, with 8 bases aligning to TRBD2. Germline values: CDR1 MNHNY, CDR2 SVGAGI (reference sequence). The CDR3 loop spans 14 amino acids. With 4 bases clipped from V and 2 bases from J, the junction kept 2 bases outside the gene matches. CDR3 nucleotides: TGTGCCAGCAGTTCGACTAGCGTCACAGATACGCAGTATTTT. Protein sequence: CASSSTSVTDTQYF.

The V gene is TRBV2, the J gene TRBJ1-2; D is unclear. This CDR3 is built from 13 residues. Trimming shortened V by 0 bases and J by 4 bases, and 6 bases separated the two germline ends. Germline values: CDR1 SNHLY, CDR2 FYNNEI. In DNA, the CDR3 is TGTGCCAGCAGTGAAGCCGGCGGCTATGGCTACACCTTC. Translation: CASSEAGGYGYTF.

The chain uses TRBV7-8 and TRBJ2-1, with 15 bases fitting TRBD2. This CDR3 comprises 18 residues. J was trimmed by 4 bases and V by 5 bases; bases with no gene match: 9. Germline V gene sequence: CDR1 SGHVS, CDR2 FQNEAQ. CDR3 nucleotide sequence: TGTGCCAGCAGCCTACGGACTAGCGGGAGGGCCGGATACAATGAGCAGTTCTTC. Amino acids: CASSLRTSGRAGYNEQFF.

The chain has TRBV6-5 and TRBJ2-7; TRBD1 is a possible D gene (5 bases). The CDR3 sequence is 16 residues long. Deletions cut 0 bases from V and 0 bases from J, with 12 bases between. From germline, CDR1 is MNHEY and CDR2 SVGAGI. CDR3 amino acids: CASSYSPQASSYEQYF. The CDR3 DNA sequence: TGTGCCAGCAGTTACTCCCCACAGGCCAGCTCCTACGAGCAGTACTTC.

The rearrangement links TRBV11-2 to TRBJ2-3, with 15 bases aligning to TRBD2. Losses at the gene ends were 8 bases for V and 6 bases for J; bases not matched to a gene: 3. The CDR3 extends over 14 amino acids. Germline CDR1 is SGHAT and CDR2 is FQNNGV. CDR3 amino acids: CASGLAGGADTQYF. The CDR3 region has the DNA TGTGCCAGCGGACTAGCGGGGGGGGCCGATACGCAGTATTTT. Full variable domain (outside the CDR3, taken from reference TRBV11-2 and TRBJ2-3): EAGVAQSPRYKIIEKRQSVAFWCNPISGHATLYWYQQILGQGPKLLIQFQNNGVVDDSQLPKDRFSAERLKGVDSTLKIQPAKLEDSAVYLCASGLAGGADTQYFGPGTRLTVL.

In its sample, this clone was seen once. The chain employs TRBV25-1 and TRBJ2-5, with 8 bases identical to TRBD1. Germline V gene data show CDR1 as MGHDK and CDR2 as SYGVNS. Losses at the gene ends were 10 bases for V and 5 bases for J; bases not matched to a gene: 15. The CDR3 is made up of 15 amino acids. The CDR3 reads CATLARAGGLETQYF. DNA of the CDR3: TGTGCCACGTTAGCCCGGGCAGGGGGCTTGGAGACCCAGTACTTC.

The V gene is TRBV19, the J gene TRBJ2-7, with D possibly being TRBD1 (6 bases). CDR3 size: 13 residues. Trimming took off 5 bases at V and 3 bases at J, with 11 bases between the two ends. Germline assignment: CDR1 LNHDA and CDR2 SQIVND (reference sequence). The DNA of the CDR3 is TGTGCCAGTAGTGGGGGCCGGGACTACGAGCAGTACTTC. Translating gives CASSGGRDYEQYF. Using reference TRBV19 and TRBJ2-7 for the parts outside the CDR3, the full variable domain is DGGITQSPKYLFRKEGQNVTLSCEQNLNHDAMYWYRQDPGQGLRLIYYSQIVNDFQKGDIAEGYSVSREKKESFPLTVTSAQKNPTAFYLCASSGGRDYEQYFGPGTRLTVT.

This clone was recorded once. This chain uses TRBV4-1 with TRBJ1-1; D might be TRBD1 (5 bases). The ends were cut back, 0 bases at V and 6 bases at J, with 23 bases in the middle. The CDR3 loop spans 18 amino acids. Germline CDR1 is MGHRA and CDR2 is YSYEKL. The CDR3 coding sequence is TGCGCCAGCAGCCAAGATCGGGAGGGGTCCAATTTACGGGCTGAAGCTTTCTTT. It is translated as CASSQDREGSNLRAEAFF.